The entry that follows covers one TCR beta chain sequence. These data originate in a study of control samples from healthy donors and cancer patients. Some clones are missing from TCRdb's copy, which holds only in-frame ones; the method was immunoSEQ multiplex PCR. The sample includes approximately 81,000 clones, over 90% of them seen just once. V lost 5 bases and J lost 4, with 21 bases in between. The CDR3 is 18 residues long. CDR1 is SGHTA, CDR2 FQGTGA, per germline. The gene calls are TRBV7-3 and TRBJ2-6, with a possible D match to TRBD2 (7 bases). The specimen was blood. This TCR was recovered from a woman younger than 30 in good health. This CDR3 reads CASSRRAGAGTGANVLTF. CDR3 DNA sequence: TGTGCCAGCAGCCGAAGGGCGGGGGCGGGGACGGGGGCCAACGTCCTGACTTTC.